The 11 T cell receptor beta chains below all came from one sample that was sequenced in a study of T cells in Graves' hyperthyroidism and ophthalmopathy. RNA transcripts provided the source from which TCR beta CDR3 regions were amplified. HTBI primers drove first-round RT-PCR of the TCR CDR3. Each CDR3 protein gets one entry after TCRdb re-called the multiplex PCR reads with MiXCR. The sample records fewer than 350,000 distinct CDR3 sequences, over 12% being singletons. What was sequenced was blood. The receptors stem from a woman aged 50 to 60 with Graves' hyperthyroidism that later progressed to Graves' ophthalmopathy.

The chain carries TRBV5-1 and TRBJ2-1; 9 positions match TRBD1. The germline V gene encodes CDR1 SGHRS and CDR2 YFSETQ. V was clipped by 2 bases and J by 12 bases; unmatched bases: 3. The CDR3 has 12 amino acids. The CDR3 DNA is TGCGCCAGCAGCTTCGGGACAGGGATGCAGTTCTTC. It encodes CASSFGTGMQFF.

Of note for this clonotype: Just one base apart from a much larger clone, this may be a read error. The chain employs TRBV6-1 and TRBJ2-7; 8 positions agree with TRBD1. The CDR3 extends over 16 amino acids. V lost 0 bases and J lost 3; bases outside the gene matches: 7. Germline V CDR1 and CDR2: MNHNS, SASEGT. This CDR3 reads CASSEARDRSFYEQYF. CDR3 coding DNA: TGTGCCAGCAGTGAAGCCCGGGACAGGAGCTTCTACGAGCAGTACTTC.

This clonotype was recorded at least ten times. This chain joins TRBV28 and TRBJ1-1; D remains ambiguous. The CDR3 runs 12 residues. The germline V gene has CDR1 MDHEN and CDR2 SYDVKM. V lost 8 bases, J lost 1 base, and 8 bases lay in between. As DNA, the CDR3 is TGTGCCAGCGGACCAAAGAACACTGAAGCTTTCTTT. Residues: CASGPKNTEAFF.

This clonotype was counted at least ten times. The chain employs TRBV28 and TRBJ2-7; possibly TRBD1 for D (5 bases). CDR1 and CDR2 (germline): MDHEN, SYDVKM. There are 12 residues in the CDR3. Between the trimmed V and J ends, which lost 8 bases and 2 bases, there was a span of 10 bases. DNA of the CDR3: TGTGCCAGCCGACAGAGAACCTACGAGCAGTACTTC. It is translated as CASRQRTYEQYF.

This clonotype came up many times. J is TRBJ1-4 and V is TRBV12-5, with 10 bases lining up with TRBD1. The CDR3 is made up of 14 amino acids. Germline V gene data show CDR1 as LGHNT and CDR2 as FRNRAP. With 6 bases clipped from V and 8 bases from J, the junction kept 6 bases outside the gene matches. CDR3 coding DNA: TGTGCTAGTGGCCGGGACAGGGGAGGGGAAAAACTGTTTTTT. It translates to CASGRDRGGEKLFF.

The chain is built from TRBV18 and TRBJ2-2; 7 bases match TRBD1. The trim removed 3 bases at V and 5 bases at J, leaving 9 bases unmatched. Per germline, CDR1 KGHSH and CDR2 LQKENI. The CDR3 consists of 16 residues. The CDR3 DNA is TGTGCCAGCTCACCCCGACAGGGCCCTTCGACCGGGGAGCTGTTTTTT. Its translation is CASSPRQGPSTGELFF.

The J gene is TRBJ1-2, the V gene TRBV4-3; D remains ambiguous. From germline, CDR1 is LGHNA and CDR2 YSLEER. The CDR3 is made up of 16 amino acids. The V and J ends lost 0 bases and 7 bases respectively, with 18 bases between them. This CDR3 is CASSQEVRSTYLGYTF. The DNA for the CDR3 is TGCGCCAGCAGCCAAGAGGTCAGGTCCACCTATCTTGGCTACACCTTC.

The table lists this clonotype with many counts. The rearrangement joins TRBV15 to TRBJ2-5; possibly TRBD1 for D (5 bases). V was clipped by 3 bases and J by 4 bases, with 9 bases between them. Germline assignment: CDR1 LNHNV and CDR2 YYDKDF (reference sequence). This CDR3 contains 13 residues. CDR3 coding DNA: TGTGCCACCAGCAGTGGACACCGAGAGACCCAGTACTTC. The encoded protein is CATSSGHRETQYF.

The J gene is TRBJ1-6, the V gene TRBV20-1; unclear D gene. The germline gives CDR1 DFQATT, CDR2 SNEGSKA (reference sequence). CDR3 length equals 17 residues. The ends were cut back, 0 bases at V and 0 bases at J, with 12 bases in the middle. DNA for the CDR3: TGCAGTGCTAGAGATGTTTGGAGGAGCTCCTATAATTCACCCCTCCACTTT. This sequence encodes CSARDVWRSSYNSPLHF.

This clonotype was detected many times. CDR3 coding DNA: TGTGCCAGTAGCGGACCGCCGGGGACTAGCGGGAGCTACAATGAGCAGTTCTTC. It yields the protein CASSGPPGTSGSYNEQFF. The V call is TRBV19, the J call TRBJ2-1; 14 nucleotides agree with TRBD2. Germline CDR1 reads LNHDA; CDR2 reads SQIVND (reference sequence). Trimming at V came to 6 bases and at J to 3 bases, leaving 10 bases not matched to a gene. This CDR3 has 18 residues.

The sample holds many counts of this clonotype. The chain is built from TRBV20-1 and TRBJ1-2, with TRBD1 matching 7 bases. The CDR3 loop spans 14 amino acids. Trimming at V came to 6 bases and at J to 5 bases, leaving 12 bases not matched to a gene. Germline values: CDR1 DFQATT, CDR2 SNEGSKA (reference sequence). Written as DNA, the CDR3 is TGCAGTGCCTCCGACAGGGCGAGTAGGTATGGCTACACCTTC. Translating it yields CSASDRASRYGYTF.